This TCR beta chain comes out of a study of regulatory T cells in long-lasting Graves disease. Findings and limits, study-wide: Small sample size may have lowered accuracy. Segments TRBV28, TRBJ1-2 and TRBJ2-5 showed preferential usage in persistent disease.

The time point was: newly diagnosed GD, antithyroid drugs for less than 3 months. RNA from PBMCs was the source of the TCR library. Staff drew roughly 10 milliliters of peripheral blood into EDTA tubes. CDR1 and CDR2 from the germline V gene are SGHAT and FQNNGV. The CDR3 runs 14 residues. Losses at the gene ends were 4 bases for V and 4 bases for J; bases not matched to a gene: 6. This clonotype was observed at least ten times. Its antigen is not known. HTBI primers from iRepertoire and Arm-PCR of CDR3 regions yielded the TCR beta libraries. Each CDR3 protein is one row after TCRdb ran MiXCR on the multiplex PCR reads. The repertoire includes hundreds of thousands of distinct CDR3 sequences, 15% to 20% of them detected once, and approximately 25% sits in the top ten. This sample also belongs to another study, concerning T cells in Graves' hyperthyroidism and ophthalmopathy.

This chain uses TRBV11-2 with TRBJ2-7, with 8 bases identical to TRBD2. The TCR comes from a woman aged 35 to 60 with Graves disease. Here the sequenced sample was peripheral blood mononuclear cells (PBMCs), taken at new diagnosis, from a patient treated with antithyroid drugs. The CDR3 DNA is TGTGCCAGCAGCTCCGGACTAGCACAGTACGAGCAGTACTTC. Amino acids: CASSSGLAQYEQYF.